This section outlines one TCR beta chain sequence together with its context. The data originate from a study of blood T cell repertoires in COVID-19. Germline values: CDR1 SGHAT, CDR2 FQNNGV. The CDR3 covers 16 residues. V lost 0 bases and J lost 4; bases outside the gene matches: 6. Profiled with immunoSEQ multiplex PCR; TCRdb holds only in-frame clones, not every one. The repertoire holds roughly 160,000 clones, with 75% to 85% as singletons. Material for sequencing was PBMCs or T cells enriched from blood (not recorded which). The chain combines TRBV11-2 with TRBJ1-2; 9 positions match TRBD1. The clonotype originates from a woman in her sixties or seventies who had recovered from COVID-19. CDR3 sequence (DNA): TGTGCCAGCAGCTTAGACGGGGGGACAGGGCCCTATGGCTACACCTTC. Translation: CASSLDGGTGPYGYTF.